Listed below are T cell receptor beta chains from one sample, sequenced in a study of tumor-infiltrating lymphocytes in primary liver carcinoma. TCRdb reprocessed the multiplex PCR reads with MiXCR, giving one entry per CDR3 protein. The sample consists of more than 70,000 distinct CDR3 sequences, around 70% of them appearing once. What was sequenced was liver tumor tissue from sampling region 1. The receptor set was obtained from a man aged 35-49 years with primary liver carcinoma and hepatitis B virus infection. Both conserved end residues are part of each CDR3. D genes are given only for firm matches. Not every row has a clone size; where given, it reads once, few, many or a size class.

V gene	clone size	J gene	D gene	CDR3 protein	CDR3 DNA
TRBV12-3/TRBV12-4	.	TRBJ2-7	.	CASSLSTSVMYEQYF	TGTGCCAGCAGTTTATCGACAAGCGTGATGTATGAGCAGTACTTC
TRBV6-5	.	TRBJ2-7	TRBD2	CASNRHPSSGRAYEQYF	TGTGCCAGCAACCGCCATCCCTCTAGCGGAAGGGCCTACGAGCAGTACTTC
TRBV11-2	.	TRBJ2-2	.	CVSSPGGWEKNTGELLF	TGTGTCAGCAGCCCAGGGGGGTGGGAGAAGAACACCGGAGAGCTGTTGTTT
TRBV29-1	.	TRBJ2-7	TRBD1	CSAREGGKGYEQYF	TGCAGTGCACGAGAAGGGGGCAAGGGCTACGAGCAGTACTTC
TRBV6-5	once	TRBJ1-5	.	CASSSVPHSTQPQHF	TGTGCCAGCAGTTCGGTTCCTCATAGCACTCAGCCCCAGCATTTT
TRBV28	.	TRBJ2-2	TRBD2	CASSLAGNGGELFF	TGTGCCAGCAGCCTAGCGGGAAACGGCGGGGAGCTGTTTTTT
TRBV6-5	.	TRBJ2-7	TRBD1	CASHPGQGQYEQYF	TGTGCCAGCCACCCGGGACAGGGGCAGTACGAGCAGTACTTC
TRBV28	.	TRBJ2-7	TRBD2	CANESRLAGVLYYEQYF	TGTGCCAACGAGTCCCGACTAGCGGGAGTCCTCTACTACGAGCAGTATTTC
TRBV11-1	.	TRBJ2-1	TRBD2	CTSSRLPGGEYNEQFF	TGTACCAGCAGCCGCCTACCGGGAGGTGAGTACAATGAGCAGTTCTTT
TRBV29-1	.	TRBJ1-2	.	CSVAYSDYGYTF	TGCAGCGTCGCATATTCCGACTATGGCTACACCTTC
TRBV29-1	few	TRBJ2-1	TRBD1	CSGSPGQGVDKQFF	TGCAGCGGATCGCCGGGACAGGGGGTGGATAAGCAATTCTTC
TRBV21-1	medium-sized	TRBJ2-1	.	CASSKEAGGSNEQFF	TGTGCCAGCAGCAAAGAGGCGGGAGGTAGCAATGAGCAGTTCTTC
TRBV5-1	few	TRBJ2-3	TRBD2	CASSLSAGLSTDTQYF	TGCGCCAGCAGCTTGTCTGCGGGACTAAGCACAGATACGCAGTATTTT
TRBV7-8	.	TRBJ2-5	.	CANSLGTLQETQYF	TGTGCCAACAGCCTAGGGACACTCCAAGAGACCCAGTACTTC
TRBV11-2	.	TRBJ1-1	.	CASSLEFGSGAFF	TGTGCCAGTAGCTTAGAGTTTGGCTCTGGGGCTTTCTTT
TRBV11-3	.	TRBJ2-1	TRBD2	CASSLSGTSGRGEPFF	TGTGCGAGCAGCTTATCAGGGACTAGCGGGAGAGGTGAGCCGTTTTTC
TRBV5-1	many	TRBJ2-4	.	CASSLWYRAPTQQNIQYF	TGCGCCAGCAGCTTATGGTACCGGGCTCCAACACAGCAAAACATTCAGTACTTC
TRBV24-1	many	TRBJ2-1	TRBD1	CATGTGSLVEQFF	TGTGCCACCGGGACAGGGAGTCTAGTCGAGCAGTTCTTC
TRBV15	.	TRBJ2-1	TRBD2	CATSRELAEGGPYNEQFF	TGTGCCACCAGCAGAGAGCTAGCGGAAGGTGGGCCCTACAATGAGCAGTTCTTC
TRBV29-1	.	TRBJ2-1	TRBD1	CSVDGQGGNERFF	TGCAGCGTTGATGGACAGGGTGGAAATGAGCGATTCTTC
TRBV15	.	TRBJ2-3	TRBD2	CATSRYGRAPDTQYF	TGTGCCACCAGCAGATATGGGAGGGCACCAGATACGCAGTATTTT
TRBV30	many	TRBJ2-3	.	CAWSVLGGITDTQYF	TGTGCCTGGAGTGTACTTGGCGGGATCACAGATACGCAGTATTTT
TRBV4-3	.	TRBJ1-1	.	CASSQERNTEAFF	TGCGCCAGCAGCCAAGAACGGAACACTGAAGCTTTCTTT
TRBV11-2	.	TRBJ2-7	.	CVSSLELGGGLLYF	TGTGTCAGCAGCCTAGAATTGGGGGGGGGGCTGCTGTACTTC
TRBV5-4	once	TRBJ1-1	.	CASSTPDRTEAFF	TGTGCCAGTAGCACCCCAGACCGTACTGAAGCTTTCTTT
TRBV11-2	.	TRBJ2-7	.	CVSGLERRAEQYF	TGTGTCAGCGGCTTGGAAAGGCGCGCCGAGCAGTACTTC
TRBV6-6	few	TRBJ1-4	.	CASSSTHEGEKLFF	TGTGCCAGCAGTTCGACCCATGAAGGGGAAAAACTGTTTTTT
TRBV29-1	many	TRBJ2-7	.	CSVDGDGTYEQYF	TGCAGCGTTGACGGTGACGGGACCTACGAGCAGTACTTC
TRBV11-2	medium-sized	TRBJ1-5	.	CASSLGPPGTNQPQHF	TGTGCCAGCAGCTTAGGCCCTCCCGGGACAAATCAGCCCCAGCATTTT
TRBV7-9	many	TRBJ2-7	TRBD2	CASSLSAGDGKQYF	TGTGCCAGCAGCCTATCAGCGGGAGATGGAAAGCAGTACTTC
TRBV10-3	once	TRBJ1-2	TRBD1	CAIRTGNGDCGYTF	TGTGCCATCAGGACAGGGAACGGGGACTGTGGCTACACTTTC
TRBV29-1	.	TRBJ2-7	.	CSGRIVHEQYF	TGCAGCGGAAGGATTGTCCACGAGCAGTACTTC
TRBV6-5	.	TRBJ2-6	TRBD1	CAGRAGDRSGANFVTF	TGTGCCGGCAGGGCAGGGGACAGATCCGGGGCCAACTTCGTGACTTTC
TRBV10-2	.	TRBJ2-6	.	CASSVLPVGSLSGTNVLTF	TGCGCCAGCAGTGTCCTCCCAGTTGGCTCTCTCTCTGGGACCAACGTCCTAACTTTC
TRBV11-2	.	TRBJ2-3	.	CASSLVDAGSSEDAQYF	TGTGCCAGCAGCTTAGTCGACGCGGGGTCGAGTGAAGATGCGCAGTATTTT
TRBV11-2	.	TRBJ2-5	.	CASSFLEQEREIQYF	TGTGCCAGCAGCTTCCTCGAACAGGAGAGAGAGATCCAGTACTTC
TRBV11-2	.	TRBJ2-1	.	CTGSLVRNEQFF	TGTACCGGCAGCTTAGTCAGGAATGAGCAGTTCTTC
TRBV28	once	TRBJ2-1	TRBD1	CASSIALGTGSSRQFF	TGTGCCAGCAGTATAGCTTTGGGGACAGGGTCCAGCCGGCAGTTCTTC
TRBV2	few	TRBJ2-7	.	CASKPACEQYF	TGTGCCAGCAAGCCGGCCTGCGAGCAGTACTTC
TRBV29-1	many	TRBJ2-1	TRBD2	CSVDRVAGGPGEQFF	TGCAGCGTTGATCGGGTAGCGGGAGGGCCAGGCGAGCAGTTCTTC
TRBV28	.	TRBJ2-7	.	CANRPQGSRTYEQYF	TGTGCCAACAGGCCACAAGGGTCGCGGACCTACGAGCAGTACTTC
TRBV6-1	.	TRBJ2-1	.	CASTIGAGTYNEQFF	TGTGCCAGCACCATAGGGGCCGGAACCTACAACGAGCAGTTCTTC
TRBV7-9	once	TRBJ2-3	.	CVNSSGSDTQYF	TGTGTCAACAGCTCGGGATCAGATACGCAGTATTTT
TRBV7-9	many	TRBJ2-5	.	CASSLGTPPDQETQYF	TGTGCCAGCAGCCTCGGGACACCACCCGACCAAGAGACCCAGTACTTC
TRBV5-4	many	TRBJ2-7	TRBD2	CASSNPSGSGDEQYF	TGTGCCAGCAGCAATCCTAGCGGGAGCGGCGACGAGCAGTACTTC
TRBV6-1	.	TRBJ1-1	.	CAISVRMNTEAFF	TGTGCCATCAGTGTCCGAATGAACACTGAAGCTTTCTTT
TRBV29-1	.	TRBJ1-1	TRBD1	CNVAGQGANPEVFF	TGCAACGTTGCCGGGCAGGGGGCGAACCCTGAAGTTTTCTTT
TRBV11-1	.	TRBJ2-1	TRBD2	CASGLGGGRAMDSYNEQFF	TGTGCCAGCGGATTAGGGGGCGGGAGGGCCATGGACTCCTACAATGAGCAGTTCTTC
TRBV6-2/TRBV6-3	many	TRBJ2-3	.	CASATGYRTDTQYF	TGTGCCAGCGCAACAGGGTATAGAACAGATACGCAGTATTTT
TRBV4-1	.	TRBJ2-1	TRBD2	CASSQSWTSGRKVTYSEQFF	TGCGCCAGCAGCCAAAGTTGGACTAGCGGGAGGAAGGTAACCTACAGTGAGCAGTTCTTC
TRBV6-1	.	TRBJ2-5	TRBD1	CASSVALWTGTQETQYF	TGTGCCAGCAGTGTAGCGTTATGGACAGGGACACAAGAGACCCAGTACTTC
TRBV10-3	once	TRBJ1-5	.	CATSESKQISNQPQHF	TGTGCCACTAGTGAGTCGAAACAGATTAGCAATCAGCCCCAGCATTTT
TRBV11-2	.	TRBJ2-1	.	CASSRTEGRLASPNEKFF	TGTGCCAGCAGCCGTACAGAAGGGAGGTTAGCGAGTCCCAATGAGAAGTTCTTC
TRBV6-2/TRBV6-3	.	TRBJ2-7	.	CASSYVGGIHERYF	TGTGCCAGCAGTTACGTGGGGGGAATCCACGAGCGGTACTTC
TRBV6-5	.	TRBJ1-1	.	CASSGTPMDTEAFF	TGTGCCAGCAGTGGGACACCAATGGACACTGAAGCTTTCTTT
TRBV29-1	.	TRBJ1-2	.	CSVEAGPNYDYTF	TGCAGTGTTGAGGCAGGGCCCAACTATGACTACACCTTC
TRBV11-2	.	TRBJ2-7	TRBD2	CASNLARGRDIDQYF	TGTGCCAGCAACTTAGCTCGGGGGAGGGATATCGACCAGTATTTC
TRBV2	.	TRBJ2-1	TRBD2	CARSAPGTSGTYNEQFF	TGTGCCAGAAGCGCCCCCGGGACTAGCGGAACCTACAATGAGCAGTTCTTC
TRBV5-4	.	TRBJ2-1	TRBD2	CASSVQLAGYNEQFF	TGTGCCAGCAGCGTTCAATTAGCGGGGTACAATGAGCAGTTCTTC